This T cell receptor beta chain was identified in a study of cytomegalovirus exposure and HLA in healthy donors. Vbeta (60) and Jbeta (13) primers were used in the PCR. Using immunoSEQ multiplex PCR, the repertoire was profiled, and TCRdb retains in-frame clones only, with some absent. The sample has 85,000 to 120,000 clones; around 80% are singletons. This clone was seen a few times. Its antigen remains unknown. Overall study findings and caveats: There were several of the most significant clusters that appeared linked to common viral pathogens in a later analysis.

The CDR3 totals 14 residues. The germline CDR1 and CDR2 sequences are SQVTM and ANQGSEA. V was shortened by 7 bases and J by 4 bases, with 19 bases between the two germline ends. Material: PBMCs. The origin of this receptor is a man aged 40-50 years in good health and CMV-seronegative. The chain uses TRBV29-1 and TRBJ1-2, with a possible D match to TRBD1 (6 bases). The CDR3 DNA reads TGCAGCGCGACCGTCGGACAGACCCTCTATGGCTACACCTTC. Its translation: CSATVGQTLYGYTF. Complete variable domain (other parts from reference TRBV29-1 and TRBJ1-2): SAVISQKPSRDICQRGTSLTIQCQVDSQVTMMFWYRQQPGQSLTLIATANQGSEATYESGFVIDKFPISRPNLTFSTLTVSNMSPEDSSIYLCSATVGQTLYGYTFGSGTRLTVV.